This passage covers 5 T cell receptor beta chains from one sample sequenced in a study of STAT5B mutations in CD4+ large granular lymphocyte leukemia. Profiling relied on immunoSEQ multiplex PCR, and the TCRdb table lists in-frame clones only, not all of them. Counted here are about 28,000 clones, just under 75% occurring once; the ten biggest clones make up approximately 2.8%. The sample was CD4+ T cells from blood buffy coats. Source of these receptors: a human donor in good health.

There are a few counts of this clone. The chain joins TRBV28 to TRBJ1-2; D is ambiguous. The V gene lost 8 bases and the J gene lost 1 base, with 11 bases spanning the gap. The CDR3 spans 13 residues. Germline loops: CDR1 MDHEN, CDR2 SYDVKM. The CDR3 here is CASGIFRNYGYTF. The DNA for the CDR3 is TGTGCCAGCGGTATTTTCCGTAACTATGGCTACACCTTC.

This clone was recorded only once. The V and J genes are TRBV19 and TRBJ2-7; maybe TRBD2 (6 bases). V shed 9 bases and J shed 4 bases, with 16 bases lying between them. Germline lookup yields CDR1 LNHDA and CDR2 SQIVND (reference sequence). CDR3 length: 13 residues. CDR3 DNA: TGTGCCAGCCGCCCTGGCGGGGTATACGAGCAGTACTTC. Protein sequence: CASRPGGVYEQYF. The variable domain in full, with the rest retrieved from reference TRBV19 and TRBJ2-7, is DGGITQSPKYLFRKEGQNVTLSCEQNLNHDAMYWYRQDPGQGLRLIYYSQIVNDFQKGDIAEGYSVSREKKESFPLTVTSAQKNPTAFYLCASRPGGVYEQYFGPGTRLTVT.

V gene TRBV5-6 combines with J gene TRBJ2-7; D is possibly TRBD2 (7 bases). Trimming removed 4 bases at V and 5 bases at J, with 13 bases between. The CDR3 loop spans 13 amino acids. Looked up from germline, CDR1 is SGHDT and CDR2 is YYEEEE. The CDR3 protein is CASSPWGGHEQYF. The CDR3 bases are TGTGCCAGCAGCCCGTGGGGGGGCCACGAGCAGTACTTC.

This clone came up a few times. This rearrangement joins TRBV5-1 to TRBJ2-5; no clear D gene. Trimming took off 1 base at V and 2 bases at J, with 6 bases between the two ends. The germline CDR1 and CDR2 sequences are SGHRS and YFSETQ. CDR3 length equals 13 residues. The CDR3 here is CASSLSGQETQYF. DNA of the CDR3: TGCGCCAGCAGCTTGAGTGGACAAGAGACCCAGTACTTC. The variable domain in full, completed from reference TRBV5-1 and TRBJ2-5, reads KAGVTQTPRYLIKTRGQQVTLSCSPISGHRSVSWYQQTPGQGLQFLFEYFSETQRNKGNFPGRFSGRQFSNSRSEMNVSTLELGDSALYLCASSLSGQETQYFGPGTRLLVL.

Judged by abundance, this clone is medium-sized. This sequence joins TRBV9 and TRBJ2-2; tentative D call: TRBD2 (5 bases). Per the germline V gene, CDR1 is SGDLS and CDR2 is YYNGEE. This CDR3 is built from 15 residues. V was pared by 2 bases and J by 4 bases, with 12 bases between. The CDR3 loop is CASSVGVGVTGELFF. CDR3 bases: TGTGCCAGCAGCGTTGGGGTGGGAGTCACCGGGGAGCTGTTTTTT.